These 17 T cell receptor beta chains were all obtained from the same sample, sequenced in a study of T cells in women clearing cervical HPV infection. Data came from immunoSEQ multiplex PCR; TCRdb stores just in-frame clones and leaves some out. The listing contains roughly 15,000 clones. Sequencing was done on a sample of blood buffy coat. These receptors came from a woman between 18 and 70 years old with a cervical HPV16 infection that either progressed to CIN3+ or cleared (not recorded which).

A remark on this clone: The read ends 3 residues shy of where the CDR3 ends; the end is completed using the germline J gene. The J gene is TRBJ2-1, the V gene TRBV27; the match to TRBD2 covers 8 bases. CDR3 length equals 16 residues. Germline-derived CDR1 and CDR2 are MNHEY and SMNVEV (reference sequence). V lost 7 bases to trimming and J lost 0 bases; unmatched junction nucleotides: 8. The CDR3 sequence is CASNGLAGFSYNEQFF. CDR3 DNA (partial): TGTGCCAGCAACGGACTAGCTGGGTTCTCCTACAATGAG.

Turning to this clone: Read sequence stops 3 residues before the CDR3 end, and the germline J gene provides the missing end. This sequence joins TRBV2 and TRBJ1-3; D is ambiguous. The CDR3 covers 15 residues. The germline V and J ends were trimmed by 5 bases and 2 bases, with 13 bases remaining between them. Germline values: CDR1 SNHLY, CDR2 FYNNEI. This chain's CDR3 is CASSTTLKTGNTIYF. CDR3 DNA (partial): TGTGCCAGCAGTACAACATTGAAAACTGGAAACACC.

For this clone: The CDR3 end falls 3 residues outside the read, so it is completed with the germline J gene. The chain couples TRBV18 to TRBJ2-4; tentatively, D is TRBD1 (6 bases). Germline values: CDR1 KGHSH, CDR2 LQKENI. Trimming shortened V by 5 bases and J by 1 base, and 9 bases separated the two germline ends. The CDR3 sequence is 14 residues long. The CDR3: CASSYDRAKNIQYF. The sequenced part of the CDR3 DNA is TGTGCCAGCTCATACGACAGGGCCAAAAACATT.

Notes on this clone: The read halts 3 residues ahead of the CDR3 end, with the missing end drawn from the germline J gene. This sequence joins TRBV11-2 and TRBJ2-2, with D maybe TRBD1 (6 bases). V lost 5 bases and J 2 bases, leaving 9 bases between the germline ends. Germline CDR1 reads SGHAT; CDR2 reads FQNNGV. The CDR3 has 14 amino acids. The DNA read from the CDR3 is TGTGCCAGCAGCCGCAGGGGTAACACCGGGGAG. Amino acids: CASSRRGNTGE. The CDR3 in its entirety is CASSRRGNTGELFF.

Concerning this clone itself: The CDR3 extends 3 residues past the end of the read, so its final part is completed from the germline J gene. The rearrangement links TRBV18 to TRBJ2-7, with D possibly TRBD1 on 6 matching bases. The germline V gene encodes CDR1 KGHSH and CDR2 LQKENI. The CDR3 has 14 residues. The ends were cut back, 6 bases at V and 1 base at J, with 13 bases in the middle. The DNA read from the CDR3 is TGTGCCAGCTCCCACGAAACAGGGTCCTACGAG. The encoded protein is CASSHETGSYE. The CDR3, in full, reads CASSHETGSYEQYF.

The covered CDR3 bases are TGTGCCAGCAGCCAAGTCAGGGGATACAATGAG. Protein product: CASSQVRGYNE. The whole CDR3 is CASSQVRGYNEQFF. The V gene is TRBV14, the J gene TRBJ2-1; possibly TRBD1 for D (6 bases). The sequence runs out 3 residues before the end of the CDR3; the remainder is reconstructed from the germline J gene. This CDR3 has 14 residues. Germline CDR1 reads SGHDN; CDR2 reads FVKESK. V shed 1 base and J shed 4 bases, with 8 bases lying between them.

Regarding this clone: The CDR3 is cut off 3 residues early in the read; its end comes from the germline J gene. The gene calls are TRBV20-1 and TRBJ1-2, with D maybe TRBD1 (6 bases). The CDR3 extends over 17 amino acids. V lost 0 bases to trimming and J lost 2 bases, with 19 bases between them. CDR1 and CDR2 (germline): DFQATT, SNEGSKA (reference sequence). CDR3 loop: CSARDLGGRFGNYGYTF. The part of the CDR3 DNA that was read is TGCAGTGCTAGAGATTTGGGGGGGCGTTTCGGCAACTATGGC.

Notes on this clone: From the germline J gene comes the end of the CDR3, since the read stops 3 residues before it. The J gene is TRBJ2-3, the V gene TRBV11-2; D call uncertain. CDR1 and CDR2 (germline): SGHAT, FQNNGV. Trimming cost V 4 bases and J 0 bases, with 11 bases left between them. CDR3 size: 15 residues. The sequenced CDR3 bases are TGTGCCAGCAGCTCCGTAAGGGCTAGCACAGATACG. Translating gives CASSSVRASTDT. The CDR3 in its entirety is CASSSVRASTDTQYF.

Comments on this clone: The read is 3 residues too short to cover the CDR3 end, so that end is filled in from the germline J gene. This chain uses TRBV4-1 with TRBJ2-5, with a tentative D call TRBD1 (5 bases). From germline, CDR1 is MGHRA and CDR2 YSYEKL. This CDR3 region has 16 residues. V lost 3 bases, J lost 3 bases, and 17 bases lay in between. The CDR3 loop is CASSHFPSGAKETQYF. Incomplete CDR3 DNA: TGCGCCAGCAGCCATTTTCCAAGTGGGGCCAAAGAGACC.

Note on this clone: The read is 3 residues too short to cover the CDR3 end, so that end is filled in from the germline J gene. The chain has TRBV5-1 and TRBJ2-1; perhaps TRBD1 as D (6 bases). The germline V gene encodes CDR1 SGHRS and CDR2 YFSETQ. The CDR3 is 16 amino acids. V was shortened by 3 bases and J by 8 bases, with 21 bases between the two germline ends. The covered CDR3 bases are TGCGCCAGCAGCTCGAACAGGGTTTTAGTGATCGATGAG. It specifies CASSSNRVLVIDE. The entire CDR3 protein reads CASSSNRVLVIDEQFF. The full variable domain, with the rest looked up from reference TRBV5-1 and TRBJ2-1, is KAGVTQTPRYLIKTRGQQVTLSCSPISGHRSVSWYQQTPGQGLQFLFEYFSETQRNKGNFPGRFSGRQFSNSRSEMNVSTLELGDSALYLCASSSNRVLVIDEQFFGPGTRLTVL.

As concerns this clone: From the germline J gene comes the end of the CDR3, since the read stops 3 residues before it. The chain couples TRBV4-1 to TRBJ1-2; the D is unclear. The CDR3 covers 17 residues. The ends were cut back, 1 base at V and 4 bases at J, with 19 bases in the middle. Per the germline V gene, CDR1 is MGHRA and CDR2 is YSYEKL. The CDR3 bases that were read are TGCGCCAGCAGCCAAGTGGTAGCATGGTCGTCTGGCTATGGC. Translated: CASSQVVAWSSGYG. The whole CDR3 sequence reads CASSQVVAWSSGYGYTF.

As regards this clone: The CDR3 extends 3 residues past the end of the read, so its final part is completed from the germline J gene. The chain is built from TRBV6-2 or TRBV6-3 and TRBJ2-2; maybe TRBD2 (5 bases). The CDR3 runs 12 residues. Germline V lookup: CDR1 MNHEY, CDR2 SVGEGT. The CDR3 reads CASSRTFEKLFF. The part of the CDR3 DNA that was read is TGTGCCAGCAGCCGGACTTTTGAAAAG.

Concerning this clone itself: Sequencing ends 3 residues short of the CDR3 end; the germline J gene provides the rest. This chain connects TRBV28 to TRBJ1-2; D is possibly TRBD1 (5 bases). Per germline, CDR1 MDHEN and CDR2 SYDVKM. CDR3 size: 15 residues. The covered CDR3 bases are TGTGCCAGCAGGTACCCAGGGCCCCAAGGTGGCGGC. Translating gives CASRYPGPQGGG. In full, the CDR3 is CASRYPGPQGGGYTF.

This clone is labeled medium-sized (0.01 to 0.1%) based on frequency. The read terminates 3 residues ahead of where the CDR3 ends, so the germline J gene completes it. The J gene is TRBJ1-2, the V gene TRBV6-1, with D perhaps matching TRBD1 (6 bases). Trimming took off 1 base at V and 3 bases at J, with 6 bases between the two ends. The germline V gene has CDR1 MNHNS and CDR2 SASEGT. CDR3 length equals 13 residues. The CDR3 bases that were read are TGTGCCAGCAGTGAAGACAGGGACTATGGC. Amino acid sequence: CASSEDRDYG. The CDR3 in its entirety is CASSEDRDYGYTF.

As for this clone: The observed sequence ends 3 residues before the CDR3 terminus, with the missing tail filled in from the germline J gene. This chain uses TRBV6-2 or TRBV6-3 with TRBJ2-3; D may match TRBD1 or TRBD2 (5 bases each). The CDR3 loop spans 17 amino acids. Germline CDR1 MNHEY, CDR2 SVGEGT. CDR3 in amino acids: CASSYEIGGRENQPQYF. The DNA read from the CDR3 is TGTGCCAGCAGTTATGAGATCGGAGGCAGGGAAAATCAGCCG.

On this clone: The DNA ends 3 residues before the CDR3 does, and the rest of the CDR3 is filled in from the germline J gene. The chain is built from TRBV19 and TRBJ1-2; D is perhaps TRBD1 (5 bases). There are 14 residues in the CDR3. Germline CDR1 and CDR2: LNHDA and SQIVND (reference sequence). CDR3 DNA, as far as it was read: TGTGCCAGTAGTCAGACTTGGGGCACAGATACC. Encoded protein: CASSQTWGTDT. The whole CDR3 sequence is CASSQTWGTDTYTF.

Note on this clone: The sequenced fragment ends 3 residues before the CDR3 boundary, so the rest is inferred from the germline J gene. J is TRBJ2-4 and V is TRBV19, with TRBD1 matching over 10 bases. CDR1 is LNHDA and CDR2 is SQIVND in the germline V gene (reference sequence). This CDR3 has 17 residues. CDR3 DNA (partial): TGTGCCAGTAGTAGAAATCACCGGGACAGGGGTGCCTATGGT. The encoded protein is CASSRNHRDRGAYG. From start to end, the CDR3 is CASSRNHRDRGAYGQYF.